This TCR beta chain was sequenced for a study of regulatory T cells in long-lasting Graves disease. Regarding time point: newly diagnosed GD, antithyroid drugs for less than 3 months. The TCR library was made from RNA extracted from PBMCs. This clonotype was seen at least ten times. Researchers made TCR beta libraries by using iRepertoire HTBI primers and running Arm-PCR on CDR3 regions. Original analysis: Across all samples, more than 60 TRBV segments and more than 11 TRBJ segments were identified. MiXCR, run by TCRdb on the multiplex PCR reads, gives a single entry per CDR3 protein. Here the V and J calls rest on TCRdb's processing, not on the authors' analysis. The sample has 350,000 to 550,000 distinct CDR3 sequences, approximately 16% seen once; the top ten hold about 23%. Germline assignment: CDR1 SGHTA and CDR2 FQGNSA. Trimming took 3 bases from V and 6 from J, leaving 20 bases between them. CDR3 length: 16 residues.

These sequences were also reported in another study, on T cells in Graves' hyperthyroidism and ophthalmopathy. As that report states: Patients aged 18 to 65 had newly diagnosed hyperthyroidism of under 2 months' duration. Expanded thyroid clonotypes (above 0.001) were mostly also found in blood.

Here the sequenced sample was peripheral blood mononuclear cells (PBMCs), taken at new diagnosis, from a patient treated with antithyroid drugs. The receptor's source is a woman between 18 and 30 years old with Graves disease. V usage is TRBV7-2 and J usage is TRBJ2-5; possibly TRBD2 for D (6 bases). The CDR3 DNA sequence: TGTGCCAGCAGCTTGGTCCCCGGGACTTTGGGAAAGACCCAGTACTTC. It specifies CASSLVPGTLGKTQYF.